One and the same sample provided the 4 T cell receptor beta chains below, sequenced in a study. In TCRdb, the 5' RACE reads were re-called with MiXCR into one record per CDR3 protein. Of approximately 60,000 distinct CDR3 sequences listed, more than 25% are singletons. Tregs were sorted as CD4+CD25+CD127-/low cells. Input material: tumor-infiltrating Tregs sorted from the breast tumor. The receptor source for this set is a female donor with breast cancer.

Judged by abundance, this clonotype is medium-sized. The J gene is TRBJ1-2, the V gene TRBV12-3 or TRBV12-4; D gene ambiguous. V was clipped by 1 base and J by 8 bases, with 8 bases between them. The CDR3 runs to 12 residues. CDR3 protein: CASSLDIVGYTF. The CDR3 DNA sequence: TGTGCCAGCAGTTTAGATATAGTAGGCTACACCTTC.

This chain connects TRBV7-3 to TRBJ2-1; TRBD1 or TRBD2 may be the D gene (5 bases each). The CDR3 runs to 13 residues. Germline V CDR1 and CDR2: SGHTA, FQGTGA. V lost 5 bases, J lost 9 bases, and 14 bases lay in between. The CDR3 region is CASSQGASREQFF. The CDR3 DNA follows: TGTGCCAGCAGCCAAGGGGCTAGCCGTGAGCAGTTCTTC.

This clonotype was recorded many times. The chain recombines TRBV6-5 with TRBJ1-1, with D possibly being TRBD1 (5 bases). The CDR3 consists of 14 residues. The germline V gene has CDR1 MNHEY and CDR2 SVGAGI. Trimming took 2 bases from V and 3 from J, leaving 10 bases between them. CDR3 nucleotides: TGTGCCAGCAGTTACACGGGCAGGGACACTGAAGCTTTCTTT. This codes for CASSYTGRDTEAFF.

The CDR3 loop reads CASSGRDRGNYGYTF. CDR3 nucleotide sequence: TGTGCCAGCAGTGGGAGGGACAGGGGGAACTATGGCTACACCTTC. The rearrangement uses TRBV6-1 and TRBJ1-2, with 11 bases fitting TRBD1. CDR1 is MNHNS, CDR2 SASEGT, per germline. The CDR3 totals 15 residues. After removal of 4 bases from V and 2 bases from J, the junction contained 3 bases not matched to a gene.